Sequencing of this T cell receptor beta chain was carried out in a study of shared clonotypes between healthy human individuals. Study-level results: Generation of non-shared clonotypes was less probable than generation of clonotypes shared by all four donors.

Germline-derived CDR1 and CDR2 are SNHLY and FYNNEI. This CDR3 comprises 12 residues. Trimming stripped 5 bases from V and 8 bases from J, with 12 bases between. Method: immunoSEQ multiplex PCR; TCRdb's copy keeps in-frame clones and lacks some. This table holds more than 1 million clones, roughly 74% found once. This clone occurred a few times. The target antigen is unknown. This chain connects TRBV2 to TRBJ1-2; unclear D gene. This clonotype was sampled from a man aged 18 to 30 in good health. Some clones in this sample may be carry-over from other donors' samples. The sample taken for sequencing was memory CD4+ T cells from PBMCs. Stated subset: CD45RA-negative fraction. The CDR3 protein is CASSMGSEGYTF. In DNA form, the CDR3 reads TGTGCCAGCAGTATGGGGTCCGAGGGCTACACCTTC.